This T cell receptor beta chain originates from a study of shared clonotypes between healthy human individuals. Naive CD45RA+ and memory CD45RA-negative subsets were split from CD4+ cells. The assay was immunoSEQ multiplex PCR, and TCRdb's table has in-frame clones only and misses some. Of 2.3 million or so clones in the sample, approximately 95% were seen once. Deletions cut 5 bases from V and 4 bases from J, with 15 bases between. There are 15 residues in the CDR3. Germline-derived CDR1 and CDR2 are MNHEY and SMNVEV (reference sequence). This receptor was taken from a man aged 18 to 29 in good health. Some clones in this sample may be carry-over from other donors' samples. The chain is built from TRBV27 and TRBJ2-1; D is possibly TRBD2 (5 bases). The sample consisted of naive CD4+ T cells from PBMCs. Described subset: CD45RA+ positively selected. Here the CDR3 DNA reads TGTGCCAGCAGTAGGCACCGGGATGAGTACAATGAGCAGTTCTTC. Translation: CASSRHRDEYNEQFF.